One sample yielded the 20 T cell receptor beta chains listed below, sequenced in a study of HIV-infected children after antiretroviral therapy interruption. RNA-based 3' RACE libraries used unique molecular identifiers. TCRdb re-derived calls from the 3' RACE reads in MiXCR, one entry per CDR3 protein. This sample carries 30,000 to 50,000 distinct CDR3 sequences, around 7% of them seen once, and the ten largest clones take approximately 0.97%. As for treatment: PENTA 11 planned treatment interruption arm or continuous ART arm. The sample here was CD45RA+ CD4+ T cells from PBMCs, pooled from several time points, taken from a donor given antiretroviral therapy, either interrupted or continuous. Subset described: naive CD4+ CD45RA+ CD45RO- T cells. The receptor source for this set is a pool of human donors with HIV.

The chain combines TRBV21-1 with TRBJ2-7; the table's D call, TRBD2, has no DNA check behind it. TRBV21-1 is a pseudogene. The CDR3 runs to 15 residues. As DNA, the CDR3 is TGTGCCAGCAGCAAAGTCGAGATGAGGGGAGGCGAGCAGTACTTC. This sequence encodes CASSKVEMRGGEQYF.

This clonotype was recorded many times. This rearrangement joins TRBV4-3 to TRBJ2-5; 14 nucleotides align to TRBD2. Trimming at V came to 1 base and at J to 10 bases, leaving 8 bases not matched to a gene. The CDR3 totals 16 residues. Germline V lookup: CDR1 LGHNA, CDR2 YSLEER. The CDR3 reads CASSQGTSGGLWYQYF. CDR3 in DNA: TGCGCCAGCAGCCAAGGGACTAGCGGGGGGCTTTGGTACCAGTACTTC.

This clonotype was found many times. This chain connects TRBV12-3 or TRBV12-4 to TRBJ1-2, with 10 positions matching TRBD1. The trim removed 5 bases at V and 8 bases at J, leaving 5 bases unmatched. The CDR3 sequence is 13 residues long. The CDR3 DNA follows: TGTGCCAGCAGTCTGGGGACAGGGGACGGCTACACCTTC. Protein product: CASSLGTGDGYTF.

This clonotype occurred many times. CDR3 residues: CASSQEHSGNTIYF. The CDR3 DNA reads TGTGCCAGCAGCCAGGAGCACTCTGGAAACACCATATATTTT. The chain couples TRBV5-5 to TRBJ1-3; D uncertain. This CDR3 has 14 amino acids. V was clipped by 4 bases and J by 0 bases, with 8 bases between them. Per the germline V gene, CDR1 is SGHKS and CDR2 is YYEKEE (reference sequence). The whole variable domain, filled in from reference TRBV5-5 and TRBJ1-3, reads DAGVTQSPTHLIKTRGQQVTLRCSPISGHKSVSWYQQVLGQGPQFIFQYYEKEERGRGNFPDRFSARQFPNYSSELNVNALLLGDSALYLCASSQEHSGNTIYFGEGSWLTVV.

This clonotype has a count of ten or more. The chain couples TRBV18 to TRBJ2-7, with D uncertain. Per the germline V gene, CDR1 is KGHSH and CDR2 is LQKENI. The CDR3 covers 12 residues. Trimming removed 2 bases at V and 5 bases at J, with 7 bases between. The CDR3: CASSPGVHEQYF. The CDR3 DNA is TGTGCCAGCTCACCAGGGGTCCACGAGCAGTACTTC.

The table lists this clonotype with many counts. The V gene is TRBV6-5, the J gene TRBJ2-6, with a possible D match to TRBD2 (5 bases). The CDR3 has 15 amino acids. Trimming pared 2 bases from V and 2 bases from J, leaving 7 bases between. Germline V gene data show CDR1 as MNHEY and CDR2 as SVGAGI. CDR3 loop: CASSYRETGANVLTF. The CDR3 DNA sequence: TGTGCCAGCAGTTACAGGGAGACTGGGGCCAACGTCCTGACTTTC.

This clonotype has at least ten counts. This chain connects TRBV20-1 to TRBJ1-1, with D unresolved. The CDR3 loop spans 13 amino acids. CDR1 is DFQATT and CDR2 is SNEGSKA in the germline V gene (reference sequence). Trimming stripped 6 bases from V and 2 bases from J, with 13 bases between. CDR3 nucleotide sequence: TGCAGTGCGGGCGGACGGTTAAACACTGAAGCTTTCTTT. Its translation is CSAGGRLNTEAFF.

This CDR3 reads CSARDWGRETQYF. DNA of the CDR3: TGCAGTGCTAGAGACTGGGGAAGAGAGACCCAGTACTTC. The chain has TRBV20-1 and TRBJ2-5, with D uncertain. Germline lookup yields CDR1 DFQATT and CDR2 SNEGSKA (reference sequence). Trimming took off 0 bases at V and 4 bases at J, with 9 bases between the two ends. This CDR3 region has 13 residues.

This clonotype was seen repeatedly, ten times or more. V is TRBV29-1 and J is TRBJ1-1; D ambiguous. Germline-derived CDR1 and CDR2 are SQVTM and ANQGSEA. Trimming shortened V by 3 bases and J by 2 bases, and 13 bases separated the two germline ends. The length of the CDR3 is 14 residues. The CDR3 protein is CSVDKRQANTEAFF. Written as DNA, the CDR3 is TGCAGCGTTGATAAGCGGCAGGCCAACACTGAAGCTTTCTTT.

This clonotype turned up a few times. This sequence joins TRBV7-8 and TRBJ2-7; D is ambiguous. CDR1 and CDR2 (germline): SGHVS, FQNEAQ. This CDR3 is 15 amino acids long. V was trimmed by 0 bases and J by 2 bases, leaving 11 bases between them. CDR3 residues: CASSLARAETYEQYF. CDR3 DNA: TGTGCCAGCAGCTTAGCAAGGGCCGAGACCTACGAGCAGTACTTC.

This clonotype was detected ten times or more. An end of the junction does not agree with germline; a read error may underlie this. The chain uses TRBV2 and TRBJ2-3, with D perhaps matching TRBD2 (7 bases). The CDR3 runs to 17 residues. CDR1 is SNHLY and CDR2 is FYNNEI in the germline V gene. The DNA for the CDR3 is TGTGCCAGCAGCTTCGAACTGGGGGGGCGCGATGCAGAAACGCTGTATTTT. This codes for CASSFELGGRDAETLYF.

This clonotype was observed at least ten times. The CDR3 coding sequence is TGTGCCAGCAGCCCTATTTTTGGTCGAGGCACAGATACGCAGTATTTT. Its protein product is CASSPIFGRGTDTQYF. This chain uses TRBV7-2 with TRBJ2-3; D is ambiguous. CDR1 and CDR2 (germline): SGHTA, FQGNSA. Between the trimmed V and J ends, which lost 5 bases and 1 base, there was a span of 16 bases. The CDR3 totals 16 residues. The full variable domain, completed using reference TRBV7-2 and TRBJ2-3, is GAGVSQSPSNKVTEKGKDVELRCDPISGHTALYWYRQSLGQGLEFLIYFQGNSAPDKSGLPSDRFSAERTGGSVSTLTIQRTQQEDSAVYLCASSPIFGRGTDTQYFGPGTRLTVL.

At least ten counts were recorded for this clonotype. The chain couples TRBV3-1 to TRBJ1-5, with TRBD1 as a possible D gene (5 bases). Trimming took off 5 bases at V and 10 bases at J, with 15 bases between the two ends. The CDR3 contains 13 residues. Germline V gene data show CDR1 as LGHDT and CDR2 as YNNKEL (reference sequence). CDR3 region: CASSSRGVGPQHF. Here the CDR3 DNA reads TGTGCCAGCAGCTCGAGGGGAGTAGGACCCCAGCATTTT.

The chain recombines TRBV5-1 with TRBJ1-3, with D maybe TRBD1 (5 bases). CDR1 and CDR2 from the germline V gene are SGHRS and YFSETQ. V was shortened by 0 bases and J by 6 bases, with 16 bases between the two germline ends. The CDR3 is 16 amino acids. Here the CDR3 reads CASSLDGASMENTIYF. CDR3 sequence (DNA): TGCGCCAGCAGCTTGGACGGGGCGTCTATGGAAAACACCATATATTTT.

This clonotype was detected ten times or more. The rearrangement uses TRBV10-1 and TRBJ2-7, with unresolved D. The CDR3 has 11 amino acids. CDR1 WNHNN and CDR2 SYGVQD come from the germline V gene (reference sequence). Trimming took off 1 base at V and 6 bases at J, with 4 bases between the two ends. The CDR3: CASSEYGEQYF. CDR3 nucleotide sequence: TGCGCCAGCAGTGAGTATGGCGAGCAGTACTTC.

This clonotype was recorded at least ten times. The J gene is TRBJ2-7, the V gene TRBV9; the D gene is possibly TRBD1 (6 bases). Trimming removed 3 bases at V and 2 bases at J, with 15 bases between. CDR3 size: 15 residues. Germline V gene data show CDR1 as SGDLS and CDR2 as YYNGEE. The CDR3 spells CASSASFQGPYEQYF. Here the CDR3 DNA reads TGTGCCAGCAGCGCTAGTTTCCAGGGGCCCTACGAGCAGTACTTC.

This clonotype came up many times. The V call is TRBV29-1, the J call TRBJ2-3, with 8 bases that match TRBD1. This CDR3 contains 15 residues. The germline gives CDR1 SQVTM, CDR2 ANQGSEA. With 2 bases clipped from V and 0 bases from J, the junction kept 4 bases outside the gene matches. The CDR3: CSVEQGARSTDTQYF. The CDR3 coding sequence is TGCAGCGTTGAACAGGGGGCTCGGAGCACAGATACGCAGTATTTT.

This clonotype was observed a few times. V is TRBV4-1 and J is TRBJ1-1; unclear D gene. The CDR3 length is 15 residues. V gave up 1 base and J gave up 3 bases, with 12 bases separating them. The germline V gene encodes CDR1 MGHRA and CDR2 YSYEKL. DNA for the CDR3: TGCGCCAGCAGCCAAGGACCGGGTAGGGACACTGAAGCTTTCTTT. It translates to CASSQGPGRDTEAFF.

This clonotype occurred many times. The V gene is TRBV9, the J gene TRBJ2-3; 7 nucleotides agree with TRBD2. CDR1 is SGDLS, CDR2 YYNGEE, per germline. The CDR3 totals 16 residues. V lost 2 bases to trimming and J lost 0 bases; unmatched junction nucleotides: 6. This chain's CDR3 is CASSVGNSGSTDTQYF. Here the CDR3 DNA reads TGTGCCAGCAGCGTGGGAAATAGCGGGAGCACAGATACGCAGTATTTT.

In this sample, this clonotype turned up many times. The chain recombines TRBV7-8 with TRBJ1-1; D unresolved. The CDR3 extends over 13 amino acids. V was pared by 6 bases and J by 0 bases, with 8 bases between. Germline V gene data show CDR1 as SGHVS and CDR2 as FQNEAQ. CDR3 bases: TGTGCCAGCAGACAGAGCATGAACACTGAAGCTTTCTTT. Protein: CASRQSMNTEAFF.